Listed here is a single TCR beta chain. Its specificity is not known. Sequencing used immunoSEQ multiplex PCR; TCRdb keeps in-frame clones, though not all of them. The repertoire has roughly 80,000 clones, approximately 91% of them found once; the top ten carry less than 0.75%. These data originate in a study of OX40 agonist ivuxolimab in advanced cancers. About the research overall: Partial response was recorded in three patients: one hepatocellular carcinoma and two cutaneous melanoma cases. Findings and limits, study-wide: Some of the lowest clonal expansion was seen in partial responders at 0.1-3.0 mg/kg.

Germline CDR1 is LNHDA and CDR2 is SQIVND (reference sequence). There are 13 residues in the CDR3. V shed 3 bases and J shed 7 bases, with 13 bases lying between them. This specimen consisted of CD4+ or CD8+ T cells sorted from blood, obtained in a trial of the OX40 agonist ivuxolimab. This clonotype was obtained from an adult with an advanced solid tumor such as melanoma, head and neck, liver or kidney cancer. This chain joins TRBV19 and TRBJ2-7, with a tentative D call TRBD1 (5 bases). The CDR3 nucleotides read TGTGCCAGTAGTATTGTCCAGGGTCGGGAGCAGTACTTC. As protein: CASSIVQGREQYF.